These 20 T cell receptor beta chains were sequenced from one sample in a study of cytomegalovirus exposure and HLA in healthy donors (dated by TCRdb to 2017 to 2019). Library preparation was by the immunoSEQ multiplex PCR assay. The multiplex PCR relied on a mix of 60 forward primers for TCR Vbeta segments and 13 reverse primers for TCR Jbeta segments. Not all clones reach the TCRdb copy of this immuneACCESS table, which keeps in-frame sequences only. Checked studies attribute under half of the gap to unresolved V genes and leave the rest unexplained. The sample contains about 140,000 clones, over 60% of them found a single time. The ten largest clones represent 3.1% of the sample. Sequencing was done on a sample of PBMCs. The receptors stem from a male donor in good health and CMV-seronegative.

This clone was picked up a small number of times. The chain links TRBV19 to TRBJ2-2, with 8 nucleotides matching TRBD2. Germline trimming cut 7 bases from V and 2 bases from J; bases unmatched to any gene: 6. There are 15 residues in the CDR3. Germline loops: CDR1 LNHDA, CDR2 SQIVND (reference sequence). This CDR3 is CASNGGGPNTGELFF. The DNA for the CDR3 is TGTGCCAGTAACGGGGGGGGGCCCAACACCGGGGAGCTGTTTTTT.

The chain links TRBV28 to TRBJ1-6; the D gene is possibly TRBD1 (6 bases). V was cut by 3 bases and J by 5 bases, with 14 bases left in between. There are 16 residues in the CDR3. From germline, CDR1 is MDHEN and CDR2 SYDVKM. The CDR3 region is CASSLEQGLNNSPLHF. The CDR3, as DNA: TGTGCCAGCAGTTTGGAACAGGGTCTTAATAATTCACCCCTCCACTTT. Full variable domain (rest looked up from reference TRBV28 and TRBJ1-6): DVKVTQSSRYLVKRTGEKVFLECVQDMDHENMFWYRQDPGLGLRLIYFSYDVKMKEKGDIPEGYSVSREKKERFSLILESASTNQTSMYLCASSLEQGLNNSPLHFGNGTRLTVT.

This chain links TRBV19 with TRBJ1-6; no clear D gene. CDR1 is LNHDA and CDR2 is SQIVND in the germline V gene (reference sequence). V gave up 1 base and J gave up 9 bases, with 7 bases separating them. The CDR3 covers 13 residues. The CDR3 DNA sequence: TGTGCCAGTAGTATAGGTCCAATTTCACCCCTCCACTTT. It specifies CASSIGPISPLHF.

The chain couples TRBV5-8 to TRBJ2-5, with 11 bases aligning to TRBD2. The CDR3 has 16 amino acids. J was trimmed by 2 bases and V by 4 bases; bases with no gene match: 7. Germline CDR1 SGHTS, CDR2 YDEGEE. The CDR3 here is CASSIGTSGSQETQYF. The CDR3 DNA reads as TGTGCCAGCAGCATTGGCACTAGCGGGAGTCAAGAGACCCAGTACTTC.

The chain uses TRBV5-1 and TRBJ1-1; 7 bases map to TRBD1. The J segment lost 4 bases and the V segment lost 4 bases, leaving 10 bases of the junction unmatched. The CDR3 runs 15 residues. The germline V gene encodes CDR1 SGHRS and CDR2 YFSETQ. CDR3 sequence reads: CASSGVRAGGTEAFF. In DNA, the CDR3 is TGCGCCAGCAGCGGGGTCCGGGCAGGGGGCACTGAAGCTTTCTTT.

This clone was detected once. This chain joins TRBV2 and TRBJ2-3, with 7 bases lining up with TRBD1. The CDR3 consists of 17 residues. Germline V gene lookup returns CDR1 SNHLY and CDR2 FYNNEI. V lost 5 bases and J lost 2; bases outside the gene matches: 13. This chain's CDR3 is CASSTRSTGFDTDTQYF. DNA for the CDR3: TGTGCCAGCAGTACCCGATCGACAGGGTTTGACACAGATACGCAGTATTTT.

V and J are TRBV18 and TRBJ1-5; no reliable D call. There are 16 residues in the CDR3. Trimming shortened V by 2 bases and J by 3 bases, and 14 bases separated the two germline ends. Germline V gene sequence: CDR1 KGHSH, CDR2 LQKENI. The CDR3 loop reads CASSPTLSRYNQPQHF. DNA for the CDR3: TGTGCCAGCTCACCAACTTTGTCGCGGTACAATCAGCCCCAGCATTTT.

The chain recombines TRBV7-9 with TRBJ1-1; D perhaps matches TRBD1 (5 bases). Germline CDR1 and CDR2: SEHNR and FQNEAQ (reference sequence). The CDR3 consists of 19 residues. The V and J ends lost 1 base and 4 bases respectively, with 25 bases between them. This chain's CDR3 is CASSLEVVVNNRFGTEAFF. CDR3 DNA sequence: TGTGCCAGCAGCTTAGAGGTTGTCGTAAATAACAGGTTTGGCACTGAAGCTTTCTTT. Full variable domain (remainder filled in from reference TRBV7-9 and TRBJ1-1): DTGVSQNPRHKITKRGQNVTFRCDPISEHNRLYWYRQTLGQGPEFLTYFQNEAQLEKSRLLSDRFSAERPKGSFSTLEIQRTEQGDSAMYLCASSLEVVVNNRFGTEAFFGQGTRLTVV.

This clone was detected once. V usage is TRBV28 and J usage is TRBJ1-6, with D tentatively TRBD1 (5 bases). Germline V gene lookup returns CDR1 MDHEN and CDR2 SYDVKM. V was clipped by 3 bases and J by 17 bases, with 14 bases between them. This CDR3 contains 12 residues. CDR3 DNA: TGTGCCAGCAGTTTTACTTCGGGCAGGGTCCACTTT. Protein product: CASSFTSGRVHF.

CDR3 coding DNA: TGTGCCAGCAGCTTAGGCCCCGAGTCCCGGACCCAGTACTTC. Translated: CASSLGPESRTQYF. V and J are TRBV11-2 and TRBJ2-5; unclear D gene. Germline CDR1 SGHAT, CDR2 FQNNGV. The V end lost 1 base, the J end lost 7 bases, and 13 bases lay between the germline ends. The CDR3 runs to 14 residues.

This sequence joins TRBV9 and TRBJ1-6, with TRBD1 matching over 8 bases. There are 16 residues in the CDR3. V gave up 0 bases and J gave up 8 bases; unmatched junction bases: 7. Germline assignment: CDR1 SGDLS and CDR2 YYNGEE. This chain's CDR3 is CASSVGTGGGHSPLHF. CDR3 coding DNA: TGTGCCAGCAGCGTAGGCACAGGGGGTGGACATTCACCCCTCCACTTT.

The chain links TRBV2 to TRBJ2-3; no definite D call. From germline, CDR1 is SNHLY and CDR2 FYNNEI. The CDR3 spans 15 residues. Trimming shortened V by 3 bases and J by 2 bases, and 12 bases separated the two germline ends. In DNA form, the CDR3 reads TGTGCCAGCAGTGATTCTGTAAACTACACAGATACGCAGTATTTT. Residues: CASSDSVNYTDTQYF.

V and J are TRBV28 and TRBJ2-4; perhaps TRBD1 as D (6 bases). V lost 3 bases and J 6 bases, leaving 12 bases between the germline ends. This CDR3 contains 14 residues. CDR1 and CDR2 from the germline V gene are MDHEN and SYDVKM. The CDR3: CASSLDSQGNIQYF. The CDR3 nucleotides read TGTGCCAGCAGTTTGGACAGCCAAGGAAACATTCAGTACTTC.

This clone was seen a handful of times. This chain joins TRBV29-1 and TRBJ2-5; weak D call: TRBD2 (6 bases). Germline V CDR1 and CDR2: SQVTM, ANQGSEA. Trimming left V 4 bases short and J 5 bases short, with 14 bases between. The CDR3 is made up of 13 amino acids. The CDR3 nucleotides read TGCAGCGTTGCGGGGGTAACCTGGGAGACCCAGTACTTC. Translation: CSVAGVTWETQYF.

The chain links TRBV7-2 to TRBJ1-6; 7 nucleotides match TRBD1. The length of the CDR3 is 16 residues. In germline, CDR1 is SGHTA, CDR2 FQGNSA. The J segment lost 1 base and the V segment lost 6 bases, leaving 6 bases of the junction unmatched. The DNA of the CDR3 is TGTGCCAGCAGTTTGTACAGGGGTTCCTATAATTCACCCCTCCACTTT. Protein: CASSLYRGSYNSPLHF.

The V gene is TRBV9, the J gene TRBJ2-7; D uncertain. The CDR3 extends over 15 amino acids. Trimming stripped 4 bases from V and 4 bases from J, with 18 bases between. The germline gives CDR1 SGDLS, CDR2 YYNGEE. This CDR3 reads CASSPFYFSRYEQYF. CDR3 DNA sequence: TGTGCCAGCAGCCCCTTTTACTTTTCGAGGTACGAGCAGTACTTC.

CDR3 region: CASSFVEGYYGYTF. In DNA form, the CDR3 reads TGTGCCAGCAGTTTTGTCGAGGGTTACTATGGCTACACCTTC. The gene calls are TRBV28 and TRBJ1-2; no reliable D call. Germline CDR1 reads MDHEN; CDR2 reads SYDVKM. V dropped 3 bases and J dropped 3 bases, with 11 bases sitting between them. The CDR3 is made up of 14 amino acids.

V usage is TRBV5-5 and J usage is TRBJ2-7; possibly TRBD2 for D (5 bases). V was clipped by 0 bases and J by 7 bases, with 14 bases between them. This CDR3 has 14 residues. Germline CDR1 SGHKS, CDR2 YYEKEE (reference sequence). CDR3 coding DNA: TGTGCCAGCAGCTTGGGCCCCCTAGCTGGGGAGCAGTACTTC. Amino acid sequence: CASSLGPLAGEQYF.

The V gene is TRBV19, the J gene TRBJ1-5, with D unresolved. The CDR3 loop spans 13 amino acids. Trimming removed 6 bases from V and 7 bases from J, with 13 bases in between. Per the germline V gene, CDR1 is LNHDA and CDR2 is SQIVND (reference sequence). The CDR3 bases are TGTGCCAGTAGATTCTCCTCCCAGCAGCCCCAGCATTTT. Protein: CASRFSSQQPQHF.

V and J are TRBV5-1 and TRBJ2-5, with 12 bases that match TRBD1. The DNA end lines up better with TRBJ2-7; the J call may be wrong. The CDR3 is made up of 14 amino acids. The V gene's germline CDR1 is SGHRS and CDR2 YFSETQ. CDR3 residues: CASSPGTGGHEQYF. Written as DNA, the CDR3 is TGCGCCAGCAGCCCTGGGACAGGGGGCCACGAGCAGTACTTC.